Sequencing of this T cell receptor (beta chain) was carried out in a study of cytomegalovirus exposure and HLA in healthy donors. The wider study: Of around 400 genotyped donors, 81% grouped in the Caucasian-associated ancestry cluster. Whole-study results and caveats: Prediction of most subjects' HLA-A and HLA-B alleles by TCR beta sequences was reportedly accurate. Relative to the approximately 700-donor mean, N-insertions were reportedly fewer in an Asian-associated ancestry cluster in a later analysis. In a later analysis, a missense DCLRE1C variant was linked to TCR beta V- and J-gene trimming.

This PCR relied on a set of 60 Vbeta primers and 13 Jbeta primers. Profiled with immunoSEQ multiplex PCR; TCRdb holds only in-frame clones, not every one. The sample shows some 120,000 clones, around 80% of them seen only once. Concerning this clone itself: Its antigen is not identified.

CDR1 is SGHRS and CDR2 is YFSETQ in the germline V gene. The CDR3 sequence is 20 residues long. V lost 4 bases, J lost 0 bases, and 14 bases stayed unmatched. The chain recombines TRBV5-1 with TRBJ2-5; 14 bases agree with TRBD2. The receptor's source is a man over 45 in good health and CMV-seronegative. Source material: PBMCs. CDR3 in amino acids: CASSLRGLAGAGQYQETQYF. Here the CDR3 DNA reads TGCGCCAGCAGCCTGCGGGGACTAGCGGGAGCGGGTCAGTACCAAGAGACCCAGTACTTC.